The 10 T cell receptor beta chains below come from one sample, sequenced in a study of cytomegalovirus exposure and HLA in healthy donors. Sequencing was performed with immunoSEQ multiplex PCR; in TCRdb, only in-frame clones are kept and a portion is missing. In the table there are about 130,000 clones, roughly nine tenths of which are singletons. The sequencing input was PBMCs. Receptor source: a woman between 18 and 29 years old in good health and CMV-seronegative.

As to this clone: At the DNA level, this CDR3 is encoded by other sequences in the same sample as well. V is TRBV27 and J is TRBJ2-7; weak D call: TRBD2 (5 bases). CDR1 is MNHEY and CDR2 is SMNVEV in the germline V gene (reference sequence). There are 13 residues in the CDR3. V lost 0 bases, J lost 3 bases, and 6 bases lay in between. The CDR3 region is CASSLSGVYEQYF. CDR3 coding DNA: TGTGCCAGCAGTTTATCGGGAGTCTACGAGCAGTACTTC.

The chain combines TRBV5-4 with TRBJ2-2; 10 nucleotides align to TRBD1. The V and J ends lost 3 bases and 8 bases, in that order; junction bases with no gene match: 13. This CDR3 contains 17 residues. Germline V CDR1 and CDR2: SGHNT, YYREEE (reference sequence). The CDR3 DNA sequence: TGTGCCAGCAGCTCAGCCAGGACAGGGGGATCGAAGGGGGAGCTGTTTTTT. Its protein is CASSSARTGGSKGELFF. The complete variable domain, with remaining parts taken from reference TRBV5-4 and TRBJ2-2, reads ETGVTQSPTHLIKTRGQQVTLRCSSQSGHNTVSWYQQALGQGPQFIFQYYREEENGRGNFPPRFSGLQFPNYSSELNVNALELDDSALYLCASSSARTGGSKGELFFGEGSRLTVL.

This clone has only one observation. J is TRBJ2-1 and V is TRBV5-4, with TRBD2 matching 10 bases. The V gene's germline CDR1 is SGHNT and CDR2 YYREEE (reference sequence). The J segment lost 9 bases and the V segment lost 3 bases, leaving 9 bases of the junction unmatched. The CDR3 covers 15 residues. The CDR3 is CASSYSSGSRIEQFF. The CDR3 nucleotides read TGTGCCAGCAGCTACTCTAGCGGGAGCAGGATTGAGCAGTTCTTC.

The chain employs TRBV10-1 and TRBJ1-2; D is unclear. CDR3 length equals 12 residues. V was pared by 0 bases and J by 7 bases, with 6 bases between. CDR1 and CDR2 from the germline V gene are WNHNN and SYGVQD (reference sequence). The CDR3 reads CASSESYGGYTF. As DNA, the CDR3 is TGCGCCAGCAGTGAGTCTTACGGTGGCTACACCTTC.

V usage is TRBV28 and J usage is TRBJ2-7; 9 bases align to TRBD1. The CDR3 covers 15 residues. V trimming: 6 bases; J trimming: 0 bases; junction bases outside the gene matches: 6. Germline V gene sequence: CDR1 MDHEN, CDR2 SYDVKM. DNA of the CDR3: TGTGCCAGCAGACGAACAGGGGGCCGCTCCTACGAGCAGTACTTC. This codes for CASRRTGGRSYEQYF.

The CDR3 bases are TGTGCCAGCAGGTCCGACAGGAACTATGGCTACACCTTC. Translation gives CASRSDRNYGYTF. This rearrangement joins TRBV6-5 to TRBJ1-2; tentatively, D is TRBD1 (6 bases). V lost 6 bases and J lost 2, with 10 bases in between. CDR1 is MNHEY, CDR2 SVGAGI, per germline. The CDR3 extends over 13 amino acids.

CDR3 coding DNA: TGTGCCAGCAGCAAACTAGCGGCCTACGCCACAGATACGCAGTATTTT. It encodes CASSKLAAYATDTQYF. V gene TRBV5-6 combines with J gene TRBJ2-3; TRBD2 agrees at 8 bases. Germline V lookup: CDR1 SGHDT, CDR2 YYEEEE. This CDR3 has 16 residues. V shed 4 bases and J 2 bases; nucleotides not matched to a gene: 9. Together with reference TRBV5-6 and TRBJ2-3, the CDR3 gives the full variable domain: DAGVTQSPTHLIKTRGQQVTLRCSPKSGHDTVSWYQQALGQGPQFIFQYYEEEERQRGNFPDRFSGHQFPNYSSELNVNALLLGDSALYLCASSKLAAYATDTQYFGPGTRLTVL.

CDR3 sequence reads: CASSAETGEETQYF. The CDR3 DNA is TGCGCCAGCAGCGCGGAGACAGGGGAAGAGACCCAGTACTTC. The chain uses TRBV5-1 and TRBJ2-5; 8 nucleotides line up with TRBD1. Germline lookup yields CDR1 SGHRS and CDR2 YFSETQ. The V gene end was trimmed by 4 bases and the J gene end by 3 bases; junction bases not matched to a gene: 5. The CDR3 has 14 amino acids.

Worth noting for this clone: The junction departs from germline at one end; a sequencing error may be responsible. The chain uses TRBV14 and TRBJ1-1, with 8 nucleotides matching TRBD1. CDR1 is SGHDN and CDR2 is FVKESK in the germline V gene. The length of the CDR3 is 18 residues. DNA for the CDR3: TGTGCCAGCAGCCAAGATTTAGGGGCAGGGGGCTGGAACACTGAAACTTTCTTT. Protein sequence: CASSQDLGAGGWNTETFF.

The CDR3 sequence is CASSISPSGGNEQFF. The CDR3, as DNA: TGTGCCAGTAGTATTTCCCCTAGCGGGGGGAATGAGCAGTTCTTC. The chain recombines TRBV19 with TRBJ2-1, with 11 bases that match TRBD2. V trimming: 3 bases; J trimming: 7 bases; junction bases outside the gene matches: 5. CDR3 size: 15 residues. CDR1 and CDR2 (germline): LNHDA, SQIVND (reference sequence).